The 13 T cell receptor beta chains below all came from one sample that was sequenced in a study of shared clonotypes between healthy human individuals (dated by TCRdb to the early 2020s). The method was the immunoSEQ multiplex PCR assay. Entries here come from immuneACCESS through TCRdb and include only in-frame sequences with V and J called. Some clones fail to appear in such tables; in the studies checked, an unresolved V gene covers under half of the shortfall, and the cause of the remainder is unknown. The sample table holds approximately 1.9 million clones, of which just under 95% were seen once. The ten largest clones take up less than 2% of the sample. For the CD8 naive samples, CD45RO-negative cells were positively selected for CCR7, yielding a CD45RA+CCR7+ population from which TemRA cells were excluded. The sample taken for sequencing was naive CD8+ T cells from PBMCs. The cell subset or site label corresponds to: CD45RA+CCR7+. The receptor set was obtained from a young man in good health. Some clones in this sample may be carry-over from other donors' samples.

The chain combines TRBV7-8 with TRBJ2-2, with D uncertain. The germline CDR1 and CDR2 sequences are SGHVS and FQNEAQ. V was pared by 4 bases and J by 4 bases, with 7 bases between. The CDR3 is 13 residues long. The CDR3 region has the DNA TGTGCCAGCAGCTCTCTATTCACCGGGGAGCTGTTTTTT. This codes for CASSSLFTGELFF.

The rearrangement links TRBV19 to TRBJ2-3; D may be TRBD1 (6 bases). This CDR3 has 14 amino acids. The V end was cut by 8 bases, the J end by 1 base, with 13 bases between. Germline loops: CDR1 LNHDA, CDR2 SQIVND (reference sequence). CDR3 sequence: CASDQGRRTDTQYF. The CDR3 bases are TGTGCCAGTGATCAGGGGCGACGCACAGATACGCAGTATTTT. The full variable domain, in which reference TRBV19 and TRBJ2-3 provide the parts outside the CDR3, is DGGITQSPKYLFRKEGQNVTLSCEQNLNHDAMYWYRQDPGQGLRLIYYSQIVNDFQKGDIAEGYSVSREKKESFPLTVTSAQKNPTAFYLCASDQGRRTDTQYFGPGTRLTVL.

J is TRBJ2-5 and V is TRBV27; TRBD2 agrees at 10 bases. Germline lookup yields CDR1 MNHEY and CDR2 SMNVEV (reference sequence). V dropped 2 bases and J dropped 4; count of bases not matched to a gene: 7. The CDR3 has 16 amino acids. The CDR3 region has the DNA TGTGCCAGCAGTTTAAGCGTTGGGACTAGCGTAGAGACCCAGTACTTC. Translating gives CASSLSVGTSVETQYF.

The rearrangement uses TRBV5-1 and TRBJ1-2; 9 bases align to TRBD1. J lost 1 base, V lost 4 bases, and 2 bases had no gene match. Germline V CDR1 and CDR2: SGHRS, YFSETQ. This CDR3 is built from 14 residues. CDR3 in amino acids: CASSVDRGNYGYTF. CDR3 sequence (DNA): TGCGCCAGCAGCGTGGACAGGGGTAACTATGGCTACACCTTC.

This clone has just one count. The V gene is TRBV5-1, the J gene TRBJ2-1; D is uncertain. The V end lost 0 bases, the J end lost 0 bases, and 13 bases lay between the germline ends. The CDR3 has 17 residues. Per the germline V gene, CDR1 is SGHRS and CDR2 is YFSETQ. The CDR3 region is CASSLEGVNLSYNEQFF. Here the CDR3 DNA reads TGCGCCAGCAGCTTGGAAGGTGTCAATCTCTCCTACAATGAGCAGTTCTTC.

The J gene is TRBJ1-1, the V gene TRBV15, with D possibly being TRBD1 (5 bases). Germline loops: CDR1 LNHNV, CDR2 YYDKDF (reference sequence). Trimming cost V 7 bases and J 1 base, with 16 bases left between them. CDR3 length equals 15 residues. In DNA form, the CDR3 reads TGTGCCACCAAGATGGGGCTGGGGCCGAACACTGAAGCTTTCTTT. It is translated as CATKMGLGPNTEAFF. Supplemented by reference TRBV15 and TRBJ1-1, the full variable domain reads DAMVIQNPRYQVTQFGKPVTLSCSQTLNHNVMYWYQQKSSQAPKLLFHYYDKDFNNEADTPDNFQSRRPNTSFCFLDIRSPGLGDTAMYLCATKMGLGPNTEAFFGQGTRLTVV.

As regards this clone: The same CDR3 can be traced to other DNA sequences in this sample. This chain links TRBV7-9 with TRBJ2-7, with D uncertain. CDR3 length: 14 amino acids. V was cut by 5 bases and J by 0 bases, with 11 bases left in between. Germline V gene sequence: CDR1 SEHNR, CDR2 FQNEAQ (reference sequence). In DNA form, the CDR3 reads TGTGCCAGCAGCCCAGGCCCCCCCTCCTACGAGCAGTACTTC. It is translated as CASSPGPPSYEQYF.

The chain couples TRBV9 to TRBJ2-2; D uncertain. Germline values: CDR1 SGDLS, CDR2 YYNGEE. The CDR3 has 12 residues. The V end was cut by 7 bases, the J end by 6 bases, with 10 bases between. The CDR3 region has the DNA TGTGCCAGCGGTGCCCTTCCCGGGGAGCTGTTTTTT. Amino acids: CASGALPGELFF.

The chain links TRBV6-6 to TRBJ1-2; no firm D call. This CDR3 is 11 amino acids long. Germline V gene data show CDR1 as MNHNY and CDR2 as SVGAGI (reference sequence). Trimming took off 8 bases at V and 7 bases at J, with 11 bases between the two ends. The CDR3 loop is CASDNGVGYTF. Written as DNA, the CDR3 is TGTGCCAGCGATAACGGGGTTGGCTACACCTTC.

The chain couples TRBV7-9 to TRBJ2-1, with 8 bases fitting TRBD1. This CDR3 is 15 amino acids long. CDR1 and CDR2 (germline): SEHNR, FQNEAQ (reference sequence). With 4 bases clipped from V and 1 base from J, the junction kept 3 bases outside the gene matches. CDR3 coding DNA: TGTGCCAGCAGCTGGACAGGGCAGTCCTACAATGAGCAGTTCTTC. This sequence encodes CASSWTGQSYNEQFF.

The chain combines TRBV7-6 with TRBJ1-1, with D hard to call. Germline V gene sequence: CDR1 SGHVS, CDR2 FNYEAQ. V lost 6 bases and J lost 7, with 15 bases in between. The CDR3 spans 13 residues. CDR3 residues: CASSLNFVNEAFF. The CDR3, as DNA: TGTGCCAGCAGTTTGAACTTTGTTAATGAAGCTTTCTTT.

The V and J genes are TRBV9 and TRBJ2-7, with 13 bases identical to TRBD2. V trimming: 3 bases; J trimming: 2 bases; junction bases outside the gene matches: 2. This CDR3 is 15 amino acids long. From germline, CDR1 is SGDLS and CDR2 YYNGEE. CDR3 sequence (DNA): TGTGCCAGCAGCGACGGGACTAGCGGGACCTACGAGCAGTACTTC. This sequence encodes CASSDGTSGTYEQYF.

The V gene is TRBV13, the J gene TRBJ2-2, with D maybe TRBD1 (5 bases). Germline CDR1 PRHDT, CDR2 FYEKMQ (reference sequence). V gave up 2 bases and J gave up 6 bases, with 13 bases separating them. The CDR3 totals 15 residues. The CDR3 here is CASSLFDPRAGELFF. The CDR3, as DNA: TGTGCCAGCAGCTTATTCGACCCCAGGGCCGGGGAGCTGTTTTTT.